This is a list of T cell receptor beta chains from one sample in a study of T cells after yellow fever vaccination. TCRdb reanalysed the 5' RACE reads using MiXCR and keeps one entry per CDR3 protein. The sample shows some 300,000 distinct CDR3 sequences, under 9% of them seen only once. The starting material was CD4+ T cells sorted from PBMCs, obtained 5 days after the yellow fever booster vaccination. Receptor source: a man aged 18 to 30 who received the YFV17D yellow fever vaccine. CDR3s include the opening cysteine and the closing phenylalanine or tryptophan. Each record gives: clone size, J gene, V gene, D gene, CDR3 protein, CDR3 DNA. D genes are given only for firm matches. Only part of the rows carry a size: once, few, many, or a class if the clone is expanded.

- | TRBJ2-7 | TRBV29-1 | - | CSVRADPTSYEQYF | TGCAGCGTCCGGGCAGATCCCACCTCCTACGAGCAGTACTTC
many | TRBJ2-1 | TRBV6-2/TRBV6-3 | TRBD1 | CASSYPGQGANEQFF | TGTGCCAGCAGTTACCCAGGACAGGGGGCGAATGAGCAGTTCTTC
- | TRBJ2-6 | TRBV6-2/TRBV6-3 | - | CASSHSRTGSQYSGANVLTF | TGTGCCAGCAGTCACTCCCGGACGGGTTCACAATACTCTGGGGCCAACGTCCTGACTTTC
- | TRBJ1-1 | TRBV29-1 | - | CSVERQVGTEAFF | TGCAGCGTTGAAAGGCAGGTCGGAACTGAAGCTTTCTTT
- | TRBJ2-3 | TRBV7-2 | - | CASSLGVADTQYF | TGTGCCAGCAGCTTGGGGGTGGCAGATACGCAGTATTTT
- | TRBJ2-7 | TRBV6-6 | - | CASRDPSNEQYF | TGTGCCAGCCGGGACCCCTCTAACGAGCAGTACTTC
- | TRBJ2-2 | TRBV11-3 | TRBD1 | CASSLYGQGMNTGELFF | TGTGCCAGCAGCCTATACGGACAGGGGATGAACACCGGGGAGCTGTTTTTT
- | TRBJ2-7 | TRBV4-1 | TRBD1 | CASSPTGVFSYEQYF | TGCGCCAGCAGTCCTACAGGGGTATTTAGCTACGAGCAGTACTTC
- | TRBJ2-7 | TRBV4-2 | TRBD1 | CASSPGQGAPPYEQYF | TGTGCCAGCAGCCCAGGACAGGGGGCACCCCCCTACGAGCAGTACTTC
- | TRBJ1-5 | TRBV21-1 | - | CASSLKRGGYNQPQHF | TGTGCCAGCAGCTTAAAGCGGGGGGGTTACAACCAGCCCCAGCATTTT
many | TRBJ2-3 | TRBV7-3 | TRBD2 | CASSRLAGGPDTQYF | TGTGCCAGCAGCCGGCTAGCGGGGGGGCCAGATACGCAGTATTTT
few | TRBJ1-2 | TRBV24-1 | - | CATSDFEISYGYTF | TGTGCCACCAGTGATTTTGAGATCTCATATGGCTACACCTTC
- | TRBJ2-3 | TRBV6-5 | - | CASRRGQLSDTQYF | TGTGCCAGCAGACGCGGACAGCTTTCAGATACGCAGTATTTT
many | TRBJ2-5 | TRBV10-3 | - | CATSEGEETQYF | TGTGCCACCTCGGAAGGCGAAGAGACCCAGTACTTC
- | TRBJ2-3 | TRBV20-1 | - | CSARDPLFSSGTDTQYF | TGCAGTGCTAGGGATCCACTCTTTAGCTCCGGCACAGATACGCAGTATTTT
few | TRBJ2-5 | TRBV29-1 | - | CSVDGPEETQYF | TGCAGCGTTGACGGGCCCGAGGAGACCCAGTACTTC
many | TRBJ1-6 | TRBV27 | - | CATTRGSANSPLHF | TGTGCCACCACCAGGGGATCTGCTAATTCACCCCTCCACTTT